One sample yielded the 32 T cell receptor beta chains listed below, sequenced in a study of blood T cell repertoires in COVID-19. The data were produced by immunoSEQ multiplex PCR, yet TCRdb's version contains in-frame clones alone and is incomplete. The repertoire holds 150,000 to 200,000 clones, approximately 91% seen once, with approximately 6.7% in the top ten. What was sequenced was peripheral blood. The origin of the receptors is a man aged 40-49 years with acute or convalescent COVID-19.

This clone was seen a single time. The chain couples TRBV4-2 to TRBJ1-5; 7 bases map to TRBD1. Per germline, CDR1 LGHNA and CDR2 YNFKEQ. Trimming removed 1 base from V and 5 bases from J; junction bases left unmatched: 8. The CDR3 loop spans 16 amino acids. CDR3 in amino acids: CASSQVRQGDHQPQHF. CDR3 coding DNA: TGTGCCAGCAGCCAAGTGCGCCAGGGGGACCATCAGCCCCAGCATTTT.

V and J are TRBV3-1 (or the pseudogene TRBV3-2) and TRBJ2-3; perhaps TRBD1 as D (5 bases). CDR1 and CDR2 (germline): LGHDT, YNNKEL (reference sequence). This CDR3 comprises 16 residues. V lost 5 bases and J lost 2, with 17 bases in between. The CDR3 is CASSSRASGYTDTQYF. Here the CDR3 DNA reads TGTGCCAGCAGCTCTCGAGCGTCAGGGTACACAGATACGCAGTATTTT.

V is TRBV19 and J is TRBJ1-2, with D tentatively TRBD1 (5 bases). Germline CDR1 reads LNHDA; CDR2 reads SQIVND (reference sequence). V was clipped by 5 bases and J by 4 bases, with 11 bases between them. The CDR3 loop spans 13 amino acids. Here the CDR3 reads CASSPGRIYGYTF. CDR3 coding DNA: TGTGCCAGTAGTCCAGGGCGGATCTATGGCTACACCTTC.

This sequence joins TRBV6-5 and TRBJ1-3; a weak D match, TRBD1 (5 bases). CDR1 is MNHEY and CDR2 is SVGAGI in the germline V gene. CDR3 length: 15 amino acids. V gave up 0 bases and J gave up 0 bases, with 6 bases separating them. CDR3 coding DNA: TGTGCCAGCAGTTACTCCAGGGACTCTGGAAACACCATATATTTT. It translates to CASSYSRDSGNTIYF.

The CDR3 sequence is CASSLQGTTGELFF. The CDR3 nucleotides read TGCGCCAGCAGTTTACAGGGGACCACCGGGGAGCTGTTTTTT. This sequence joins TRBV10-2 and TRBJ2-2; 7 bases match TRBD1. The CDR3 contains 14 residues. Trimming removed 5 bases from V and 4 bases from J; junction bases left unmatched: 4. Germline CDR1 WSHSY, CDR2 SAAADI.

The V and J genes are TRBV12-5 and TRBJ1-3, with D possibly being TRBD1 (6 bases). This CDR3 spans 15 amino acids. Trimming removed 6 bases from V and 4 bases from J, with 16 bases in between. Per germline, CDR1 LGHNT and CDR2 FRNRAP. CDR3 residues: CASGPGEGEGNTIYF. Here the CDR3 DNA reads TGTGCTAGTGGCCCGGGGGAGGGGGAGGGAAACACCATATATTTT. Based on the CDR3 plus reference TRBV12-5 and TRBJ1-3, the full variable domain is DARVTQTPRHKVTEMGQEVTMRCQPILGHNTVFWYRQTMMQGLELLAYFRNRAPLDDSGMPKDRFSAEMPDATLATLKIQPSEPRDSAVYFCASGPGEGEGNTIYFGEGSWLTVV.

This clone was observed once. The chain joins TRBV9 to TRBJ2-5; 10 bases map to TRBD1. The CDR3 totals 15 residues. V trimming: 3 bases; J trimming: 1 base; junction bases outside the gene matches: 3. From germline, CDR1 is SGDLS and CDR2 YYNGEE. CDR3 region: CASSEGDRGQETQYF. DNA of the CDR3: TGTGCCAGCAGCGAGGGGGACAGGGGCCAAGAGACCCAGTACTTC.

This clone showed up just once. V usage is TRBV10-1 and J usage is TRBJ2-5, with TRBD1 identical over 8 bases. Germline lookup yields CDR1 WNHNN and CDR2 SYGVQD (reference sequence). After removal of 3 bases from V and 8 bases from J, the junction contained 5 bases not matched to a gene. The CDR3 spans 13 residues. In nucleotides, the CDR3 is TGCGCCAGCAGTGAAGCGACAGGGGAAACCCAGTACTTC. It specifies CASSEATGETQYF.

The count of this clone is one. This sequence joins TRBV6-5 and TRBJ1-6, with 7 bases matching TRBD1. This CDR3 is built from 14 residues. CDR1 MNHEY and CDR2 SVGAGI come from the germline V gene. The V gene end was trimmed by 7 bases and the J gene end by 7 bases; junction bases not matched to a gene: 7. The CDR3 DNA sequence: TGTGCCAGCAAGAACAGGGGAAACAATTCACCCCTCCACTTT. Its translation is CASKNRGNNSPLHF.

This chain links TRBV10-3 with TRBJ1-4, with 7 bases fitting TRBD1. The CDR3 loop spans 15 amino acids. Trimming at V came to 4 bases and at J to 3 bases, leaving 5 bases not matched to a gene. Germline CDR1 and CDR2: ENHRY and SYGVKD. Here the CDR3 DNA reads TGTGCCATCAGTGCCGGGACAGTACCTAATGAAAAACTGTTTTTT. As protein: CAISAGTVPNEKLFF.

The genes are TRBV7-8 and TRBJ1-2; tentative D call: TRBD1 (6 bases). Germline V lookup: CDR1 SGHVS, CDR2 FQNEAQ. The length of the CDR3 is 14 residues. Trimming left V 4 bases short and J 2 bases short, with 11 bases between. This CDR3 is CASSYWTENYGYTF. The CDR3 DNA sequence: TGTGCCAGCAGCTACTGGACAGAAAACTATGGCTACACCTTC.

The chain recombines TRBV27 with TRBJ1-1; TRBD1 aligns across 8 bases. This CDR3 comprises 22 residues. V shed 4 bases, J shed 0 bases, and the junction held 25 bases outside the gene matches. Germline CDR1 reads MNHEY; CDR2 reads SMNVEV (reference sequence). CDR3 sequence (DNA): TGTGCCAGCAGTTCACGGGACTTCACAAGGACAGGGTTGGCCAGCGTGAACACTGAAGCTTTCTTT. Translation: CASSSRDFTRTGLASVNTEAFF.

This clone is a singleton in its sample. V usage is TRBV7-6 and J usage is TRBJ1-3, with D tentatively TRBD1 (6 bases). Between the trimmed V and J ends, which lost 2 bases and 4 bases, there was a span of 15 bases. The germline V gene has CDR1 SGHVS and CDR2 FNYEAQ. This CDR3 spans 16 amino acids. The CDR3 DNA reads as TGTGCCAGCAGCTTAATATCCGCAGGGGCCGGAAACACCATATATTTT. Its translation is CASSLISAGAGNTIYF. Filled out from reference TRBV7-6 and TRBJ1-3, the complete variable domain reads GAGVSQSPRYKVTKRGQDVALRCDPISGHVSLYWYRQALGQGPEFLTYFNYEAQQDKSGLPNDRFSAERPEGSISTLTIQRTEQRDSAMYRCASSLISAGAGNTIYFGEGSWLTVV.

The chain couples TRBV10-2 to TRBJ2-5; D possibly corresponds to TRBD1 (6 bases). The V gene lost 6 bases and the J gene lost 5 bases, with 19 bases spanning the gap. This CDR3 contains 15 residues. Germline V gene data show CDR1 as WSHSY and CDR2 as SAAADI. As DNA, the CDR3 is TGCGCCAGCAGCCCCGCCGGGACATACGGTGAGACCCAGTACTTC. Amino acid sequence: CASSPAGTYGETQYF.

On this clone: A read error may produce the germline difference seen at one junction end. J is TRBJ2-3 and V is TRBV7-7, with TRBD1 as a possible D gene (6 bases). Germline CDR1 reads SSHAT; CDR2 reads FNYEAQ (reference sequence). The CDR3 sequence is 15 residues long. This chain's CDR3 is CASSPGVAGADTQYF. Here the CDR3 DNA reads TGTGCTAGCAGCCCCGGGGTTGCAGGGGCAGATACGCAGTATTTT. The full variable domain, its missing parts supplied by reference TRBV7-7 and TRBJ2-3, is GAGVSQSPRYKVTKRGQDVTLRCDPISSHATLYWYQQALGQGPEFLTYFNYEAQPDKSGLPSDRFSAERPEGSISTLTIQRTEQRDSAMYRCASSPGVAGADTQYFGPGTRLTVL.

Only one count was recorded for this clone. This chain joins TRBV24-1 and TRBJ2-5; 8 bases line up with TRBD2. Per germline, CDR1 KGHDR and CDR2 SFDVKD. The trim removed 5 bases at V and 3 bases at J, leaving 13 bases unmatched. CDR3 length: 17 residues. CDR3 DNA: TGTGCCACCAGTGTAATCGCCGCGGGACTAGAAGAAGAGACCCAGTACTTC. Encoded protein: CATSVIAAGLEEETQYF.

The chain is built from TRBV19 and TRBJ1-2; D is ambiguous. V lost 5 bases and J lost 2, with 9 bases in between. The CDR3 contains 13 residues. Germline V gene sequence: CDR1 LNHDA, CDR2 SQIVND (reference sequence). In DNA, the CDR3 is TGTGCCAGTAGTTGGGCCAGCAACTATGGCTACACCTTC. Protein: CASSWASNYGYTF.

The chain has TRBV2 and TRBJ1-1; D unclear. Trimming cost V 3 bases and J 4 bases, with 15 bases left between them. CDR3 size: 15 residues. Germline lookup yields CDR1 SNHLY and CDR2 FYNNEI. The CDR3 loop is CASSEMGAGSTEAFF. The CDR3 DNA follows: TGTGCCAGCAGTGAGATGGGAGCCGGGAGCACTGAAGCTTTCTTT.

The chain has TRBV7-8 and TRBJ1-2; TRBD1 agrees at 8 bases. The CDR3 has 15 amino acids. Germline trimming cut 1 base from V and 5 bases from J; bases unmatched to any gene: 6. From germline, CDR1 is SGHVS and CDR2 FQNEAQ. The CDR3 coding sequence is TGTGCCAGCAGCTTAGGGGGGGACAGGAGGTATGGCTACACCTTC. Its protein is CASSLGGDRRYGYTF.

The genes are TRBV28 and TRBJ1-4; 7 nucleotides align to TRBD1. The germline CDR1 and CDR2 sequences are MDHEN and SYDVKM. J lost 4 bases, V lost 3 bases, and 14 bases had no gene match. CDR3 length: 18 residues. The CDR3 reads CASSLGGTGGTDNEKLFF. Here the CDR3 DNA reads TGTGCCAGCAGTTTGGGGGGAACGGGCGGGACAGATAATGAAAAACTGTTTTTT.

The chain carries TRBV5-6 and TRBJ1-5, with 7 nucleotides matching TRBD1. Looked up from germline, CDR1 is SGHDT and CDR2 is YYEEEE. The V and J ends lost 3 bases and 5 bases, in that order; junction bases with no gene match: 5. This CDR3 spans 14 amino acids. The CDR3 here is CASSSGTEYQPQHF. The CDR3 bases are TGTGCCAGCAGCTCGGGGACAGAATATCAGCCCCAGCATTTT.

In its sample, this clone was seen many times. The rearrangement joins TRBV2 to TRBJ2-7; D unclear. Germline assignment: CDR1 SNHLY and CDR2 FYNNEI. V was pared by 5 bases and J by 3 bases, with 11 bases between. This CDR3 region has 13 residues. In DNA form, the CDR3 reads TGTGCCAGCAGTCCCTCCCGACACTACGAGCAGTACTTC. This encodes CASSPSRHYEQYF.

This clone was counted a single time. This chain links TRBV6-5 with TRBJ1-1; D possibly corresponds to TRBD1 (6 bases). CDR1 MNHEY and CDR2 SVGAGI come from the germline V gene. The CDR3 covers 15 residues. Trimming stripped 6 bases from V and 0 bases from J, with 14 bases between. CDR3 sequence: CASSLQDRLNTEAFF. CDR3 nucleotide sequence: TGTGCCAGCAGCCTCCAAGACAGGTTGAACACTGAAGCTTTCTTT.

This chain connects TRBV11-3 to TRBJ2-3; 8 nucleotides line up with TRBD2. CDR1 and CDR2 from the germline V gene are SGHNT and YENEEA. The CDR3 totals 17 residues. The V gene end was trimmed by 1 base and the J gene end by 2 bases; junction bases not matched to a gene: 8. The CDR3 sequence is CASSLGGLEGYTDTQYF. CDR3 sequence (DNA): TGTGCCAGCAGCTTAGGGGGACTAGAGGGGTACACAGATACGCAGTATTTT.

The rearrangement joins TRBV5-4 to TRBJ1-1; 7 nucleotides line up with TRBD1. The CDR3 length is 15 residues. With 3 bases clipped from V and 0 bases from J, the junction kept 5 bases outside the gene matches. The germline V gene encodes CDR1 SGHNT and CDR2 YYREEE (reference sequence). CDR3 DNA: TGTGCCAGCAGCTGGGCGGGACAGATGAACACTGAAGCTTTCTTT. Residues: CASSWAGQMNTEAFF.

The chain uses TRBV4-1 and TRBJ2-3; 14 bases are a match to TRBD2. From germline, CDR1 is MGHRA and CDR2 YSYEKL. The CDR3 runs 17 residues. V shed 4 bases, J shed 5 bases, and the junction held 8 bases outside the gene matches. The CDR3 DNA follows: TGCGCCAGCAGCCCTATAACGACTAGCGGGGGGGGAGATACGCAGTATTTT. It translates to CASSPITTSGGGDTQYF.

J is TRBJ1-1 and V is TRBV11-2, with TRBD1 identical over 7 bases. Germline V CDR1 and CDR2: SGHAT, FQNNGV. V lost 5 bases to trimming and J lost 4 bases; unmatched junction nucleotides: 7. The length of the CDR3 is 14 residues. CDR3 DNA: TGTGCCAGCAGCATCTCAGGGGGGCGCACTGAAGCTTTCTTT. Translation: CASSISGGRTEAFF.

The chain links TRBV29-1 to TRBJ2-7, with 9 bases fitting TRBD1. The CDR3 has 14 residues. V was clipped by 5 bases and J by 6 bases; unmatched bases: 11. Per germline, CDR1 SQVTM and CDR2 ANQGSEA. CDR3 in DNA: TGCAGCGTTAAAAAGGGACAGGGTAAAACCGAGCAGTACTTC. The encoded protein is CSVKKGQGKTEQYF.

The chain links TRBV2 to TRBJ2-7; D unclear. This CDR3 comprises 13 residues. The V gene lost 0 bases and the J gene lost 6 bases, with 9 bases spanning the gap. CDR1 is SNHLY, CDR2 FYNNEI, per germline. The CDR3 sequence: CASSEARSSEQYF. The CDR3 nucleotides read TGTGCCAGCAGTGAAGCACGGAGTTCCGAGCAGTACTTC.

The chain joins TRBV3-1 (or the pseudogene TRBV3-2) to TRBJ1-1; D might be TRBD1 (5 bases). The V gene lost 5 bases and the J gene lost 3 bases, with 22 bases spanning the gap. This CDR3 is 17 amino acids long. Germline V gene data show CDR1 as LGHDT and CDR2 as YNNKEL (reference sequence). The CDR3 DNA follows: TGTGCCAGCAGCTCACAAACAGCGGGCTTGGGGGACACTGAAGCTTTCTTT. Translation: CASSSQTAGLGDTEAFF.

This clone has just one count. The DNA for the CDR3 is TGTGCCACGGGACAGAGCGGAAACACCATATATTTT. Amino acid sequence: CATGQSGNTIYF. The chain links TRBV30 to TRBJ1-3; 7 bases match TRBD1. This CDR3 is 12 amino acids long. Germline-derived CDR1 and CDR2 are GTSNPN and SVGIG (reference sequence). V trimming: 8 bases; J trimming: 4 bases; junction bases outside the gene matches: 5.

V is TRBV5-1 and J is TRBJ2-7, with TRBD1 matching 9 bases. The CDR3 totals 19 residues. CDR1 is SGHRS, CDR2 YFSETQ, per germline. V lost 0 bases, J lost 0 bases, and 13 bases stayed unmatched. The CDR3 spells CASSLGTPGTGPSSYEQYF. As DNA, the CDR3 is TGCGCCAGCAGCTTGGGAACCCCCGGGACAGGGCCAAGCTCCTACGAGCAGTACTTC.